This passage covers 5 T cell receptor beta chains from one sample sequenced in a study of T cell responses to AZD1222 COVID-19 vaccine. Sequenced by immunoSEQ multiplex PCR; TCRdb stores in-frame clones only, minus some. The data show around 110,000 clones, with approximately 83% seen just once and about 4% held by the top ten. Here the sequenced sample was peripheral blood, taken on day 0 of MenACWY control vaccination. These receptors were collected from an adult in good health.

The gene calls are TRBV6-4 and TRBJ2-1, with D unresolved. The CDR3 contains 12 residues. V lost 6 bases and J 3 bases, leaving 6 bases between the germline ends. Germline V gene data show CDR1 as MRHNA and CDR2 as SNTAGT. The DNA of the CDR3 is TGTGCCAGCAGCCCGGACTACAATGAGCAGTTCTTC. Protein sequence: CASSPDYNEQFF.

This chain links TRBV19 with TRBJ2-3, with D unclear. CDR3 length: 15 residues. Germline CDR1 LNHDA, CDR2 SQIVND (reference sequence). Trimming took 1 base from V and 2 from J, leaving 10 bases between them. This CDR3 reads CASSIVGGLTDTQYF. The CDR3 DNA reads as TGTGCCAGTAGTATAGTGGGTGGGCTCACAGATACGCAGTATTTT.

The CDR3 DNA is TGTGCCAGCAGTTACGGTTATTCACCCCTCCACTTT. It is translated as CASSYGYSPLHF. The J gene is TRBJ1-6, the V gene TRBV28, with D unclear. Trimming cost V 4 bases and J 8 bases, with 6 bases left between them. The CDR3 totals 12 residues. The germline V gene has CDR1 MDHEN and CDR2 SYDVKM.

The J gene is TRBJ1-2, the V gene TRBV24-1; D call uncertain. With 2 bases removed from V and 4 bases from J, the gap between germline ends came to 13 bases. The CDR3 spans 15 residues. The germline CDR1 and CDR2 sequences are KGHDR and SFDVKD. The CDR3 DNA sequence: TGTGCCACCAGTGATTCGGCCAGGACGGTCTATGGCTACACCTTC. It codes for CATSDSARTVYGYTF.

The chain couples TRBV4-2 to TRBJ2-1; D may correspond to TRBD1 or TRBD2 (6 bases each). There are 16 residues in the CDR3. CDR1 is LGHNA, CDR2 YNFKEQ, per germline. The germline V and J ends were trimmed by 1 base and 7 bases, with 17 bases remaining between them. In nucleotides, the CDR3 is TGTGCCAGCAGCCAAGTCTTCGGGGGCCGGTCAAATGAGCAGTTCTTC. Translated: CASSQVFGGRSNEQFF.